The 9 T cell receptor beta chains below come from one sample, sequenced in a study of CD8 T cells in Susac syndrome. A quantity of about 0.5 to 1 ug RNA underwent reverse transcription using random hexamers. TCRdb recomputed calls from the immunoSEQ multiplex PCR reads with MiXCR, one row per CDR3 protein. In the table there are roughly 80,000 distinct CDR3 sequences, less than 95% of which are singletons. Sequencing input: CD8+ T cells from PBMCs. Receptor source: a human donor with Susac syndrome.

The rearrangement joins TRBV20-1 to TRBJ2-3, with D maybe TRBD2 (6 bases). Germline CDR1 and CDR2: DFQATT and SNEGSKA (reference sequence). The CDR3 spans 16 residues. The germline V and J ends were trimmed by 6 bases and 0 bases, with 19 bases remaining between them. The CDR3 is CSAEGGGRPSTDTQYF. CDR3 bases: TGCAGTGCCGAGGGAGGTGGGCGCCCAAGCACAGATACGCAGTATTTT.

The chain combines TRBV7-9 with TRBJ2-7, with unresolved D. V was cut by 4 bases and J by 1 base, with 8 bases left in between. The CDR3 extends over 13 amino acids. Germline lookup yields CDR1 SEHNR and CDR2 FQNEAQ (reference sequence). The CDR3 here is CASSSPGSYEQYF. DNA of the CDR3: TGTGCCAGCAGCTCGCCAGGATCCTACGAGCAGTACTTC.

The CDR3 loop is CASSTRANEQFF. In nucleotides, the CDR3 is TGTGCCAGCAGTACCCGGGCGAATGAGCAGTTCTTC. The chain has TRBV6-1 and TRBJ2-1; D not certain. V lost 5 bases and J lost 7, with 9 bases in between. The CDR3 loop spans 12 amino acids. The germline V gene has CDR1 MNHNS and CDR2 SASEGT.

This chain connects TRBV12-3 or TRBV12-4 to TRBJ2-1; 7 bases line up with TRBD2. There are 16 residues in the CDR3. With V trimmed by 5 bases and J by 1 base, 8 bases remained unmatched. The CDR3 reads CASSPESGVSYNEQFF. CDR3 coding DNA: TGTGCCAGCAGTCCGGAAAGCGGGGTTTCCTACAATGAGCAGTTCTTC.

V usage is TRBV7-9 and J usage is TRBJ1-5; D remains ambiguous. Germline CDR1 SEHNR, CDR2 FQNEAQ (reference sequence). CDR3 length: 13 amino acids. Trimming shortened V by 5 bases and J by 3 bases, and 8 bases separated the two germline ends. The CDR3 region has the DNA TGTGCCAGCAGCGGAGGGCTCAATCAGCCCCAGCATTTT. It translates to CASSGGLNQPQHF.

V usage is TRBV9 and J usage is TRBJ1-2; 7 bases agree with TRBD1. This CDR3 is 15 amino acids long. Trimming removed 3 bases from V and 2 bases from J; junction bases left unmatched: 7. CDR1 and CDR2 (germline): SGDLS, YYNGEE. CDR3 DNA: TGTGCCAGCAGCGGGGGGACAGCAGCAAACTATGGCTACACCTTC. Translated, it gives CASSGGTAANYGYTF.

The CDR3 protein is CASSYGADTDTQYF. In nucleotides, the CDR3 is TGTGCCAGCAGTTACGGGGCAGACACAGATACGCAGTATTTT. The V and J genes are TRBV6-5 and TRBJ2-3; perhaps TRBD1 as D (5 bases). Trimming cost V 2 bases and J 2 bases, with 8 bases left between them. This CDR3 spans 14 amino acids. Looked up from germline, CDR1 is MNHEY and CDR2 is SVGAGI.

This sequence joins TRBV3-1 and TRBJ2-5, with 7 bases aligning to TRBD2. CDR1 is LGHDT, CDR2 YNNKEL, per germline (reference sequence). The V and J ends lost 2 bases and 2 bases, in that order; junction bases with no gene match: 14. CDR3 size: 18 residues. Here the CDR3 reads CASSQSQWTGGNQETQYF. CDR3 DNA: TGTGCCAGCAGCCAATCCCAATGGACGGGGGGAAATCAAGAGACCCAGTACTTC.

This chain joins TRBV30 and TRBJ2-7; 7 nucleotides agree with TRBD1. CDR1 and CDR2 from the germline V gene are GTSNPN and SVGIG (reference sequence). The CDR3 is made up of 12 amino acids. Unmatched junction bases numbered 8, after V lost 7 bases and J lost 5 bases. The CDR3 sequence is CASNRGMNEQYF. In DNA form, the CDR3 reads TGTGCCTCTAACAGGGGAATGAACGAGCAGTACTTC. The variable domain in full, completed from reference TRBV30 and TRBJ2-7, reads SQTIHQWPATLVQPVGSPLSLECTVEGTSNPNLYWYRQAAGRGLQLLFYSVGIGQISSEVPQNLSASRPQDRQFILSSKKLLLSDSGFYLCASNRGMNEQYFGPGTRLTVT.